The rows below give T cell receptor beta chains drawn from one sample of a study of blood T cell repertoires in COVID-19. Profiling relied on immunoSEQ multiplex PCR, and the TCRdb table lists in-frame clones only, not all of them. The sample includes around 160,000 clones, about four fifths of them seen just once. What was sequenced was PBMCs or T cells enriched from blood (not recorded which). All receptors derive from a woman aged 45-59 years who had been exposed to COVID-19. Both conserved end residues are trimmed from each CDR3. Only part of the rows carry a size: once, few, many, or a class if the clone is expanded.

>14|.|TRBV18
ASSPMTSGSYNEQF
>13|.|TRBV11-2
ASSSTVAGTYEQY
>13|.|TRBV5-1
ASSLGQASNQPQH
>12|.|TRBV7-6
ASSGGFGQETQY
>10|.|TRBV6-5
ATKRGQSEAF
>15|.|TRBV19
ASSLPRLAGAHNEQF
>13|.|TRBV10-2
ASRPTGKGNYGYT
>15|.|TRBV11-3
ASSLSGGRPSYNEQF
>13|.|TRBV9
ASSATVGERYEQY
>11|.|TRBV14
ASSQVSGYEQY
>15|.|TRBV4-3
ASSQALFRLSGNTIY
>14|.|TRBV5-6
ASSTRTSGRTDTQY
>13|.|TRBV10-3
AISPQAGIDNEQF
>13|.|TRBV2
ASSPDRALGTEAF
>11|.|TRBV18
ASSSDRAYGYT
>11|once|TRBV11-3
ASSLTGGYGYT
>10|few|TRBV29-1
SAQVSGNTIY
>12|.|TRBV2
ASSDPGEATEAF
>12|.|TRBV11-2
ATRRGQYNAEAF
>11|.|TRBV6-5
ASSYSTNTEAF
>13|.|TRBV16
ASSRIGQPKEKLF
>13|.|TRBV9
ASSVGQGPNTEAF
>13|.|TRBV6-5
ASSSRTGGYQPQH
>14|.|TRBV14
ASSPRPNRDNTEAF
>14|few|TRBV7-8
ASSLEGGQSTDTQY
>10|.|TRBV5-5
ASSPGSYEQY
>12|.|TRBV9
ASTWDVEGSPLH
>10|.|TRBV19
ASSILAGGYT
>14|.|TRBV6-5
ASSYGGAVAGNTIY
>11|medium-sized|TRBV10-1
ASSSGFDQPQH
>15|.|TRBV19
ASSIDPPAGSNTEAF
>12|once|TRBV7-9
ASSPGVAKETQY
>13|.|TRBV4-1
ASSQEPGGPLTLH
>14|few|TRBV7-2
ASSLGFGSSGNTIY
>17|.|TRBV15
ATSRDTAAGQGKTDTQY
>13|.|TRBV15
ATSRERLANEKLF
>15|.|TRBV19
ASSLGQEISTNEKLF
>13|.|TRBV7-2
ASSFPTGGRTEAF
>16|.|TRBV3-1/TRBV3-2
ASSQDPVGAGGSNEQF
>10|.|TRBV19
ATEDRVGEQY
>12|.|TRBV6-5
ASSRQKLNSPLH
>11|few|TRBV19
ASSRSPNTEAF
>12|.|TRBV3-1/TRBV3-2
ASSQKQGSYGYT
>14|.|TRBV28
ASSLQGPGGNQPQH
>18|.|TRBV7-8
ASSLDPTRTSGNSYNEQF
>12|.|TRBV10-3
ATGQESDNSPLH
>15|.|TRBV5-4
ASSRPRQGVYTGELF
>15|.|TRBV4-3
ASSQTSGGSWAGELF
>13|.|TRBV18
ASSPTGESGNTIY
>12|.|TRBV27
ASSPKLSNQPQH
>11|.|TRBV7-2
ASSRTGFYEQY
>12|few|TRBV27
ASSFARGLQPQH
>11|.|TRBV13
ASSLTGRTEAF
>10|once|TRBV6-5
ASDNGGDTQY
>15|.|TRBV5-6
ASSWSGLAGETGELF
>13|.|TRBV3-1/TRBV3-2
ASSLRTGAGYGYT